This TCR beta chain was retrieved from a study of cytomegalovirus exposure and HLA in healthy donors. Study conclusions and caveats: Three chains linked to CMV were shown in vitro to be specific for CMV antigens.

The CDR3 has 16 amino acids. Germline CDR1 SGHDT, CDR2 YYEEEE. J lost 4 bases, V lost 4 bases, and 10 bases had no gene match. Note on this clone: Its antigen is not known.

The table came from immunoSEQ multiplex PCR; TCRdb's copy has only in-frame clones and leaves some out. The table lists roughly 90,000 clones, less than 85% of them singletons. This receptor was identified in a man in his late teens or twenties in good health and CMV-seropositive. The chain couples TRBV5-6 to TRBJ2-7, with TRBD2 identical over 11 bases. Sequencing input: PBMCs. The CDR3 coding sequence is TGTGCCAGCAGCCCCGGCCCAGCTAGCGGGAGGTACGAGCAGTACTTC. Its protein is CASSPGPASGRYEQYF.